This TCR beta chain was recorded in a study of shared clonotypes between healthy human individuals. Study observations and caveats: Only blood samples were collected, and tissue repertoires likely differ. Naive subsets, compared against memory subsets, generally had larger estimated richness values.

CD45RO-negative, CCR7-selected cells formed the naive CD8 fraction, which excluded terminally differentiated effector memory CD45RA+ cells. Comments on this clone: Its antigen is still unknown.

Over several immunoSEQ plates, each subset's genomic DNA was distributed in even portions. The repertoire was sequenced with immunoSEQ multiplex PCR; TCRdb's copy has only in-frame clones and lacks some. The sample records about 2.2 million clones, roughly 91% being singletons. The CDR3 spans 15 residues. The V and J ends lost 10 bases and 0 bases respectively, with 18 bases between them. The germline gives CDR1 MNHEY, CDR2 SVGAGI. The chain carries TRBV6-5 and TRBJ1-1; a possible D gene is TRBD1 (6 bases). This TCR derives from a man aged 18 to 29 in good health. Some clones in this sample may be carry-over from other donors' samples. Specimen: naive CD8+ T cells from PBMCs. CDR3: CATMAGGRLNTEAFF. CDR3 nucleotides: TGTGCCACAATGGCGGGGGGGCGCCTGAACACTGAAGCTTTCTTT.